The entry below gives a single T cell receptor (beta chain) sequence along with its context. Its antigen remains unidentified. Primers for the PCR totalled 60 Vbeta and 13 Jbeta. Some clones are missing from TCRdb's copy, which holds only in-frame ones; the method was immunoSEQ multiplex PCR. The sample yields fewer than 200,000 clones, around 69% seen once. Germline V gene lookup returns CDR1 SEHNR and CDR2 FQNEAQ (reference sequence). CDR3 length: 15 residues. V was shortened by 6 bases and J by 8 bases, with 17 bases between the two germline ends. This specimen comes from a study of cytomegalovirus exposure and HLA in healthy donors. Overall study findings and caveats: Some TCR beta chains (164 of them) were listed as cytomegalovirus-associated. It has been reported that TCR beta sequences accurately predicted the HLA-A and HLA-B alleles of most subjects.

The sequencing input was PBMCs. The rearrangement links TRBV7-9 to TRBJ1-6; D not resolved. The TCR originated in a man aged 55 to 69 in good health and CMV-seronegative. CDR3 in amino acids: CASSPQIARDSPLHF. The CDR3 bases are TGTGCCAGCAGTCCCCAAATTGCGAGGGATTCACCCCTCCACTTT.